The 20 T cell receptor beta chains reported below all come from one sample, sequenced in a study of human T cells and chemical hapten exposure. The time point: healthy volunteer bleed at 2 weeks. Unfractionated whole blood was the source of the extracted total RNA. TCRdb redid the calling of the RACE reads with MiXCR, one entry per CDR3 protein. The sample includes 85,000 to 95,000 distinct CDR3 sequences, just under 9% seen only once; the top ten take 2.5% to 3%. Sequencing was performed on whole blood. These receptors were taken from a female donor in good health. Some clones in this sample may be carry-over from other donors' samples.

This clonotype has just a few counts. The chain's CDR3 is CASSLNYEQYF. As DNA, the CDR3 is TGTGCCAGCAGTTTAAACTACGAGCAGTACTTC. The genes are TRBV28 and TRBJ2-7; no reliable D call. Per germline, CDR1 MDHEN and CDR2 SYDVKM. The V end lost 2 bases, the J end lost 3 bases, and 2 bases lay between the germline ends. This CDR3 contains 11 residues. The whole variable domain, filled in from reference TRBV28 and TRBJ2-7, reads DVKVTQSSRYLVKRTGEKVFLECVQDMDHENMFWYRQDPGLGLRLIYFSYDVKMKEKGDIPEGYSVSREKKERFSLILESASTNQTSMYLCASSLNYEQYFGPGTRLTVT.

In this sample, this clonotype turned up many times. J is TRBJ2-1 and V is TRBV27; a weak D match, TRBD2 (6 bases). Deletions cut 5 bases from V and 6 bases from J, with 17 bases between. The germline gives CDR1 MNHEY, CDR2 SMNVEV (reference sequence). This CDR3 region has 15 residues. The CDR3 region is CASSRGTTGGNEQFF. The CDR3 region has the DNA TGTGCCAGCAGTCGCGGGACCACCGGGGGCAATGAGCAGTTCTTC.

This clonotype was detected ten times or more. The V call is TRBV5-1, the J call TRBJ1-1; tentative D call: TRBD1 (6 bases). V lost 1 base, J lost 7 bases, and 17 bases lay in between. The CDR3 spans 15 residues. From germline, CDR1 is SGHRS and CDR2 YFSETQ. The chain's CDR3 is CASSLTGHTRIEAFF. CDR3 coding DNA: TGCGCCAGCAGCTTGACGGGACATACCCGGATTGAAGCTTTCTTT. Full variable domain (remainder filled in from reference TRBV5-1 and TRBJ1-1): KAGVTQTPRYLIKTRGQQVTLSCSPISGHRSVSWYQQTPGQGLQFLFEYFSETQRNKGNFPGRFSGRQFSNSRSEMNVSTLELGDSALYLCASSLTGHTRIEAFFGQGTRLTVV.

The chain uses TRBV29-1 and TRBJ1-1; D perhaps matches TRBD1 (6 bases). Trimming pared 6 bases from V and 4 bases from J, leaving 12 bases between. The CDR3 runs to 12 residues. In germline, CDR1 is SQVTM, CDR2 ANQGSEA. The CDR3 reads CSVITGFTEAFF. CDR3 in DNA: TGCAGCGTGATAACAGGGTTCACTGAAGCTTTCTTT.

V is TRBV4-2 and J is TRBJ2-1, with D possibly TRBD2 on 7 matching bases. CDR3 length equals 17 residues. The germline V and J ends were trimmed by 4 bases and 1 base, with 17 bases remaining between them. CDR1 and CDR2 (germline): LGHNA, YNFKEQ. CDR3 amino acids: CASSRGGASGSYNEQFF. Written as DNA, the CDR3 is TGTGCCAGCAGCCGGGGGGGGGCTAGCGGTTCCTACAATGAGCAGTTCTTC.

This clonotype was counted only a few times. V is TRBV20-1 and J is TRBJ1-4; D ambiguous. There are 15 residues in the CDR3. V lost 6 bases and J lost 2, with 16 bases in between. The germline CDR1 and CDR2 sequences are DFQATT and SNEGSKA (reference sequence). The CDR3 protein is CSALDGTGTNEKLFF. CDR3 in DNA: TGCAGTGCCCTAGATGGAACGGGGACTAATGAAAAACTGTTTTTT.

This clonotype was recorded a few times. The V and J genes are TRBV5-4 and TRBJ1-1; weak D call: TRBD1 (5 bases). Trimming shortened V by 0 bases and J by 0 bases, and 6 bases separated the two germline ends. CDR1 and CDR2 (germline): SGHNT, YYREEE (reference sequence). CDR3 length equals 14 residues. In DNA, the CDR3 is TGTGCCAGCAGCTTGGGGGGCTTGAACACTGAAGCTTTCTTT. Translated: CASSLGGLNTEAFF. The whole variable domain, remainder taken from reference TRBV5-4 and TRBJ1-1, is ETGVTQSPTHLIKTRGQQVTLRCSSQSGHNTVSWYQQALGQGPQFIFQYYREEENGRGNFPPRFSGLQFPNYSSELNVNALELDDSALYLCASSLGGLNTEAFFGQGTRLTVV.

This clonotype was counted many times. The chain combines TRBV4-1 with TRBJ1-5; D unclear. The germline V gene has CDR1 MGHRA and CDR2 YSYEKL. The CDR3 sequence is 15 residues long. Trimming removed 4 bases from V and 7 bases from J, with 17 bases in between. CDR3 coding DNA: TGCGCCAGCAGCCGAGAGGGTTTTTCAGTCCAGCCCCAGCATTTT. Its translation: CASSREGFSVQPQHF.

Many counts were recorded for this clonotype. The chain uses TRBV2 and TRBJ2-7, with 7 bases aligning to TRBD1. CDR3 size: 13 residues. Trimming removed 6 bases from V and 6 bases from J; junction bases left unmatched: 8. Germline CDR1 and CDR2: SNHLY and FYNNEI. This CDR3 is CASRATGLGEQYF. The CDR3 DNA reads TGTGCCAGCAGAGCGACAGGGCTAGGCGAGCAGTACTTC.

This clonotype was detected many times. The chain joins TRBV29-1 to TRBJ2-1; 9 nucleotides agree with TRBD2. Germline trimming cut 7 bases from V and 8 bases from J; bases unmatched to any gene: 12. This CDR3 is 14 amino acids long. The germline CDR1 and CDR2 sequences are SQVTM and ANQGSEA. CDR3: CSAAGSGSKDEQFF. The CDR3 DNA is TGCAGCGCTGCGGGTAGCGGGAGTAAAGATGAGCAGTTCTTC.

The chain carries TRBV29-1 and TRBJ2-1; 11 bases match TRBD2. This CDR3 contains 14 residues. Trimming at V came to 7 bases and at J to 9 bases, leaving 11 bases not matched to a gene. Per the germline V gene, CDR1 is SQVTM and CDR2 is ANQGSEA. This CDR3 reads CSAGTSGLIREQFF. In DNA form, the CDR3 reads TGCAGCGCCGGGACTAGCGGTTTGATTCGTGAGCAGTTCTTC.

This clonotype was counted only a few times. The CDR3 DNA sequence: TGTGCCAGCAGTTACCGACCGAATCCTGTATCTGGAAACACCATATATTTT. Its translation is CASSYRPNPVSGNTIYF. V gene TRBV6-5 combines with J gene TRBJ1-3; no reliable D call. The CDR3 is 17 residues long. V gave up 2 bases and J gave up 1 base, with 15 bases separating them. Germline V CDR1 and CDR2: MNHEY, SVGAGI.

This clonotype has more than one count but fewer than ten. The rearrangement links TRBV27 to TRBJ1-5, with 8 nucleotides matching TRBD1. The CDR3 covers 15 residues. The V segment lost 3 bases and the J segment 2 bases; nucleotides outside the gene matches: 3. CDR1 and CDR2 (germline): MNHEY, SMNVEV (reference sequence). The CDR3 loop reads CASSFGTGGNQPQHF. CDR3 nucleotide sequence: TGTGCCAGCAGTTTCGGGACAGGCGGCAATCAGCCCCAGCATTTT.

This clonotype was found once. The chain carries TRBV20-1 and TRBJ1-5; 8 bases line up with TRBD1. CDR1 is DFQATT, CDR2 SNEGSKA, per germline (reference sequence). This CDR3 contains 16 residues. Trimming cost V 4 bases and J 2 bases; bases outside gene matches: 10. CDR3: CSAIRQGTSGNQPQHF. The CDR3 DNA sequence: TGCAGTGCTATCCGACAGGGGACAAGCGGCAATCAGCCCCAGCATTTT.

The CDR3 reads CATSKWTGGGTEAFF. DNA of the CDR3: TGTGCCACCAGCAAATGGACAGGGGGGGGGACTGAAGCTTTCTTT. The V call is TRBV15, the J call TRBJ1-1, with 10 bases matching TRBD1. Losses at the gene ends were 4 bases for V and 5 bases for J; bases not matched to a gene: 7. The CDR3 length is 15 residues. Per germline, CDR1 LNHNV and CDR2 YYDKDF (reference sequence).

This clonotype was counted at least ten times. This chain joins TRBV5-1 and TRBJ2-3; a weak D match, TRBD2 (5 bases). Looked up from germline, CDR1 is SGHRS and CDR2 is YFSETQ. Trimming cost V 6 bases and J 5 bases, with 13 bases left between them. The CDR3 spans 13 residues. The CDR3: CASNQRYGDTQYF. DNA of the CDR3: TGCGCCAGCAACCAGCGGTACGGAGATACGCAGTATTTT. The whole variable domain, filled in from reference TRBV5-1 and TRBJ2-3, reads KAGVTQTPRYLIKTRGQQVTLSCSPISGHRSVSWYQQTPGQGLQFLFEYFSETQRNKGNFPGRFSGRQFSNSRSEMNVSTLELGDSALYLCASNQRYGDTQYFGPGTRLTVL.

The V and J genes are TRBV20-1 and TRBJ1-5; the D gene is possibly TRBD1 (6 bases). The V gene lost 4 bases and the J gene lost 2 bases, with 9 bases spanning the gap. Germline loops: CDR1 DFQATT, CDR2 SNEGSKA (reference sequence). This CDR3 has 13 residues. The CDR3 DNA reads as TGCAGTGCTATAAGGGGGGGCAATCAGCCCCAGCATTTT. Encoded protein: CSAIRGGNQPQHF.

The table lists this clonotype with a few counts. This sequence joins TRBV12-3 or TRBV12-4 and TRBJ2-1; the match to TRBD2 covers 9 bases. The CDR3 sequence is 15 residues long. V lost 3 bases, J lost 5 bases, and 5 bases stayed unmatched. The CDR3 spells CASSFGLAHNNEQFF. The DNA for the CDR3 is TGTGCCAGCAGTTTCGGACTAGCGCACAACAATGAGCAGTTCTTC.

In its sample, this clonotype was seen a few times. This rearrangement joins TRBV28 to TRBJ2-6; D might be TRBD1 (6 bases). With 7 bases removed from V and 1 base from J, the gap between germline ends came to 11 bases. From germline, CDR1 is MDHEN and CDR2 SYDVKM. The CDR3 loop spans 15 amino acids. The CDR3 loop reads CASTPGQSGANVLTF. The CDR3 nucleotides are TGTGCCAGCACCCCCGGACAGTCTGGGGCCAACGTCCTGACTTTC.

This clonotype was seen at least ten times. The chain joins TRBV4-1 to TRBJ1-4; 10 bases agree with TRBD1. Losses at the gene ends were 5 bases for V and 7 bases for J; bases not matched to a gene: 1. This CDR3 spans 13 amino acids. Germline V gives CDR1 MGHRA, CDR2 YSYEKL. CDR3 region: CASSWTGGEKLFF. CDR3 sequence (DNA): TGCGCCAGCAGCTGGACAGGGGGTGAAAAACTGTTTTTT.